Following are 17 T cell receptor beta chains from one sample sequenced in a study of human T cells and chemical hapten exposure. As to time point: pre-sensitization, week 0. This sample's treatment: therapeutic diphenylcyclopropenone sensitization with weekly scalp DPC. TCRdb ran MiXCR on the RACE reads and lists one entry per CDR3 protein. The sample lists about 70,000 distinct CDR3 sequences; about 10% were seen once. The source material was whole blood, sampled in connection with sensitization to the hapten diphenylcyclopropenone (DPC). All receptors derive from a woman between 45 and 60 years old with alopecia areata. Some clones in this sample may be carry-over from other donors' samples.

In this sample, this clonotype turned up a few times. The chain has TRBV6-6 and TRBJ2-1; 9 bases map to TRBD2. Germline assignment: CDR1 MNHNY and CDR2 SVGAGI (reference sequence). This CDR3 spans 15 amino acids. Trimming removed 5 bases from V and 4 bases from J; junction bases left unmatched: 6. Written as DNA, the CDR3 is TGTGCCAGCAGTACCCGACTAGCGGATTACAATGAGCAGTTCTTC. Its translation: CASSTRLADYNEQFF.

This clonotype was detected only a few times. The chain employs TRBV7-9 and TRBJ2-7; perhaps TRBD1 as D (6 bases). V gave up 1 base and J gave up 2 bases, with 9 bases separating them. The germline V gene has CDR1 SEHNR and CDR2 FQNEAQ (reference sequence). The CDR3 runs to 14 residues. The DNA of the CDR3 is TGTGCCAGCAGCTTAGTACAGGGAACCTACGAGCAGTACTTC. The encoded protein is CASSLVQGTYEQYF.

The chain carries TRBV27 and TRBJ2-7, with D maybe TRBD1 (6 bases). The CDR3 loop spans 14 amino acids. V dropped 5 bases and J dropped 1 base, with 12 bases sitting between them. Germline-derived CDR1 and CDR2 are MNHEY and SMNVEV (reference sequence). CDR3 sequence: CASSPYRESYEQYF. CDR3 sequence (DNA): TGTGCCAGCAGTCCCTACAGGGAATCCTACGAGCAGTACTTC.

This clonotype was counted at least ten times. This chain connects TRBV29-1 to TRBJ2-4, with D possibly TRBD2 on 6 matching bases. Trimming left V 0 bases short and J 7 bases short, with 16 bases between. Germline V lookup: CDR1 SQVTM, CDR2 ANQGSEA. The CDR3 totals 15 residues. The CDR3 reads CSVEDAGRASNIQYF. Here the CDR3 DNA reads TGCAGCGTTGAAGACGCGGGGCGGGCTTCGAACATTCAGTACTTC.

This CDR3 is CASSPWGASYEQYF. DNA for the CDR3: TGTGCCAGCTCACCATGGGGGGCCTCCTACGAGCAGTACTTC. The gene calls are TRBV18 and TRBJ2-7, with D perhaps matching TRBD1 or TRBD2 (6 bases each). Germline CDR1 and CDR2: KGHSH and LQKENI. Deletions cut 2 bases from V and 0 bases from J, with 8 bases between. The CDR3 has 14 residues. The full variable domain, its missing parts supplied by reference TRBV18 and TRBJ2-7, is NAGVMQNPRHLVRRRGQEARLRCSPMKGHSHVYWYRQLPEEGLKFMVYLQKENIIDESGMPKERFSAEFPKEGPSILRIQQVVRGDSAAYFCASSPWGASYEQYFGPGTRLTVT.

This clonotype was seen many times. The chain is built from TRBV6-6 and TRBJ2-2; 7 positions agree with TRBD2. This CDR3 has 16 residues. Germline V CDR1 and CDR2: MNHNY, SVGAGI (reference sequence). V dropped 1 base and J dropped 5; count of bases not matched to a gene: 7. CDR3 nucleotides: TGTGCCAGCAGTTACTACGCGGGAGTAGATACCGGGGAGCTGTTTTTT. Amino acids: CASSYYAGVDTGELFF.

This clonotype occurred many times. Here the CDR3 DNA reads TGTGCCAGCAGTCCCCCAGCGACAGGGTCCTATAATTCACCCCTCCACTTT. It translates to CASSPPATGSYNSPLHF. The chain uses TRBV12-3 or TRBV12-4 and TRBJ1-6; 7 bases map to TRBD1. Unmatched junction bases numbered 8, after V lost 5 bases and J lost 1 base. CDR3 size: 17 residues.

The rearrangement links TRBV7-6 to TRBJ2-3; the D gene is possibly TRBD1 (6 bases). V was pared by 2 bases and J by 1 base, with 16 bases between. The CDR3 totals 17 residues. From germline, CDR1 is SGHVS and CDR2 FNYEAQ. The CDR3 nucleotides are TGTGCCAGCAGCTTAATCTGGGGGCATAGAGGCACAGATACGCAGTATTTT. Its translation: CASSLIWGHRGTDTQYF.

V is TRBV6-2 or TRBV6-3 and J is TRBJ1-3; the D is unclear. V was trimmed by 2 bases and J by 6 bases, leaving 8 bases between them. The CDR3 is made up of 13 amino acids. The V gene's germline CDR1 is MNHEY and CDR2 SVGEGT. The CDR3 sequence is CASSYRVANTIYF. The DNA of the CDR3 is TGTGCCAGCAGTTACAGGGTCGCAAACACCATATATTTT.

This clonotype was recorded a few times. The V gene is TRBV9, the J gene TRBJ2-3; TRBD2 agrees at 11 bases. The length of the CDR3 is 16 residues. CDR1 SGDLS and CDR2 YYNGEE come from the germline V gene. V shed 0 bases, J shed 4 bases, and the junction held 4 bases outside the gene matches. This CDR3 reads CASSVGSSGGADTQYF. The CDR3 DNA follows: TGTGCCAGCAGCGTAGGTAGTAGCGGGGGGGCAGATACGCAGTATTTT.

The chain joins TRBV28 to TRBJ2-7; either TRBD1 or TRBD2 may fit D (5 bases each). Deletions cut 6 bases from V and 0 bases from J, with 9 bases between. The CDR3 consists of 13 residues. Germline CDR1 and CDR2: MDHEN and SYDVKM. CDR3 region: CASRVGTSYEQYF. CDR3 coding DNA: TGTGCCAGCAGGGTAGGGACCTCCTACGAGCAGTACTTC.

This chain uses TRBV9 with TRBJ1-5; TRBD1 might be the D (5 bases). Germline CDR1 and CDR2: SGDLS and YYNGEE. The germline V and J ends were trimmed by 3 bases and 0 bases, with 10 bases remaining between them. The CDR3 totals 15 residues. CDR3 region: CASSAGVYSNQPQHF. CDR3 nucleotide sequence: TGTGCCAGCAGCGCGGGGGTATATAGCAATCAGCCCCAGCATTTT.

A few counts support this clonotype. V usage is TRBV7-9 and J usage is TRBJ2-7; D remains ambiguous. The CDR3 has 14 amino acids. The V end was cut by 2 bases, the J end by 4 bases, with 12 bases between. The germline V gene has CDR1 SEHNR and CDR2 FQNEAQ (reference sequence). CDR3 coding DNA: TGTGCCAGCAGCTTAATAGGCCCTGGGTACGAGCAGTACTTC. This translates into CASSLIGPGYEQYF.

J is TRBJ1-1 and V is TRBV27, with TRBD1 matching 9 bases. The CDR3 loop spans 17 amino acids. The V and J ends lost 5 bases and 2 bases, in that order; junction bases with no gene match: 12. Germline V gene lookup returns CDR1 MNHEY and CDR2 SMNVEV (reference sequence). CDR3 bases: TGTGCCAGCAGTACACTCCGGGACAGGGTACCCAACACTGAAGCTTTCTTT. Translation gives CASSTLRDRVPNTEAFF.

In DNA, the CDR3 is TGTGCCAGCAGCGAGGGACAGGGGAGGACAGATACGCAGTATTTT. This sequence encodes CASSEGQGRTDTQYF. V gene TRBV6-6 combines with J gene TRBJ2-3; 10 nucleotides align to TRBD1. Germline CDR1 is MNHNY and CDR2 is SVGAGI (reference sequence). J was trimmed by 3 bases and V by 6 bases; bases with no gene match: 6. CDR3 length: 15 residues.

The table lists this clonotype with many counts. J is TRBJ1-4 and V is TRBV6-6; possible D gene TRBD1, 5 bases. Germline V CDR1 and CDR2: MNHNY, SVGAGI (reference sequence). This CDR3 contains 16 residues. V gave up 0 bases and J gave up 3 bases, with 11 bases separating them. The CDR3 loop is CASSYSNGGANEKLFF. CDR3 nucleotide sequence: TGTGCCAGCAGTTACTCGAACGGAGGGGCTAATGAAAAACTGTTTTTT.

This clonotype was found many times. The J gene is TRBJ2-1, the V gene TRBV20-1, with 7 bases that match TRBD2. Germline-derived CDR1 and CDR2 are DFQATT and SNEGSKA (reference sequence). CDR3 length: 15 amino acids. V shed 2 bases and J 1 base; nucleotides not matched to a gene: 5. Written as DNA, the CDR3 is TGCAGTGCTAGATCCACTAGCGTTTCCTACAATGAGCAGTTCTTC. Residues: CSARSTSVSYNEQFF.